The entry below gives a single TCR beta chain sequence along with its context. The data were obtained in a study of blood T cell repertoires in COVID-19. Overall study: Acute and convalescent COVID-19 samples came from the United States, Italy and Spain.

This CDR3 has 14 residues. V was pared by 0 bases and J by 1 base, with 7 bases between. Germline V lookup: CDR1 SGHRS, CDR2 YFSETQ. Those enrolled, adults aged 18 to 89 years, came from roughly 23 US areas. In assigning cohorts, the study relied on participant-reported clinical history. As originally analysed: For nucleated cells, counts were estimated from reference gene primer amplification. The repertoire was sequenced with immunoSEQ multiplex PCR; TCRdb's copy has only in-frame clones and lacks some. Clone size and V and J calls were adopted from that table, with D and trimming inferred from the DNA. The sample yields around 380,000 clones, 80% to 90% seen once.

Source material: PBMCs or T cells enriched from blood (not recorded which). The receptor's source is a man between 25 and 39 years old who had recovered from COVID-19. The chain recombines TRBV5-1 with TRBJ1-1; the D is unclear. The CDR3 nucleotides are TGCGCCAGCAGCTTGGGAGAGGGGAACACTGAAGCTTTCTTT. This translates into CASSLGEGNTEAFF.